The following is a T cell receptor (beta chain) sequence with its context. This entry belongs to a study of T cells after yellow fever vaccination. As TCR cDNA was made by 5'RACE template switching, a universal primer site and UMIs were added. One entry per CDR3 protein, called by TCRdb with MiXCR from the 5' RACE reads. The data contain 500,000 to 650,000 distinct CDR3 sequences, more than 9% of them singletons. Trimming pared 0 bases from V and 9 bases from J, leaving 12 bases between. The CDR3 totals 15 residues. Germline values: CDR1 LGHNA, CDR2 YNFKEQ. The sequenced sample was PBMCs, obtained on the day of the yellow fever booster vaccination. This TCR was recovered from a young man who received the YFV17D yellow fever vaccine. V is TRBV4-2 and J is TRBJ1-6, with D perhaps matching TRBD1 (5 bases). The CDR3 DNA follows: TGTGCCAGCAGCCAAGATTCTCTCAGGGTTTCACCCCTCCACTTT. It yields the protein CASSQDSLRVSPLHF.